One sample yielded the 10 T cell receptor beta chains listed below, sequenced in a study of response to subunit inactivated influenza vaccine. TCRdb called the RT-PCR reads again in MiXCR, with one record for every CDR3 protein. The data hold approximately 500,000 distinct CDR3 sequences, with around 21% observed a single time. These same records also appear under a second study, on T cells expressing NK-cell markers. As reported in that work: 5'RACE template switching with UMIs generated TCR beta cDNA.

The sample was CD4+ T cells sorted from PBMCs, taken less than 13 days after vaccination. All receptors come from a man over 45 who received an inactivated influenza vaccine.

This clonotype was recorded a few times. V and J are TRBV6-2 or TRBV6-3 and TRBJ2-7, with 11 bases lining up with TRBD2. The CDR3 is 12 amino acids. The V gene's germline CDR1 is MNHEY and CDR2 SVGEGT. The V gene end was trimmed by 4 bases and the J gene end by 8 bases; junction bases not matched to a gene: 1. CDR3 DNA sequence: TGTGCCAGCAGTTGGACTAGCGGGCAGCAGTACTTC. This gives the protein CASSWTSGQQYF.

This clonotype was seen a few times. This sequence joins TRBV5-1 and TRBJ2-7; 13 bases are shared with TRBD2. The trim removed 4 bases at V and 6 bases at J, leaving 10 bases unmatched. The germline V gene encodes CDR1 SGHRS and CDR2 YFSETQ. This CDR3 has 16 residues. The CDR3 nucleotides read TGCGCCAGCAGCGCCGGACTAGCGGGAGTTTCCAGCGAGCAGTACTTC. Its translation is CASSAGLAGVSSEQYF.

This rearrangement joins TRBV20-1 to TRBJ2-7; 7 bases are a match to TRBD1. CDR1 DFQATT and CDR2 SNEGSKA come from the germline V gene (reference sequence). J lost 0 bases, V lost 4 bases, and 6 bases had no gene match. CDR3 size: 14 residues. Written as DNA, the CDR3 is TGCAGTGCTAACCAAGGGGGCTTCTCCTACGAGCAGTACTTC. Translating gives CSANQGGFSYEQYF.

This clonotype was seen only a few times. The chain joins TRBV28 to TRBJ1-5; D might be TRBD1 (6 bases). This CDR3 comprises 14 residues. The germline V and J ends were trimmed by 10 bases and 2 bases, with 15 bases remaining between them. In germline, CDR1 is MDHEN, CDR2 SYDVKM. The CDR3 region is CATGGGAGNQPQHF. The CDR3 DNA is TGTGCCACGGGGGGGGGCGCGGGCAATCAGCCCCAGCATTTT. Full variable domain (rest looked up from reference TRBV28 and TRBJ1-5): DVKVTQSSRYLVKRTGEKVFLECVQDMDHENMFWYRQDPGLGLRLIYFSYDVKMKEKGDIPEGYSVSREKKERFSLILESASTNQTSMYLCATGGGAGNQPQHFGDGTRLSIL.

The V and J genes are TRBV5-1 and TRBJ1-1; D is undetermined. This CDR3 region has 14 residues. Looked up from germline, CDR1 is SGHRS and CDR2 is YFSETQ. The V gene lost 0 bases and the J gene lost 4 bases, with 10 bases spanning the gap. CDR3 nucleotide sequence: TGCGCCAGCAGCTTGGAGCTCCAAGGCACTGAAGCTTTCTTT. Amino acids: CASSLELQGTEAFF.

This clonotype was picked up a small number of times. The chain carries TRBV7-9 and TRBJ1-1, with TRBD1 matching over 7 bases. The germline CDR1 and CDR2 sequences are SEHNR and FQNEAQ (reference sequence). J gave up 9 bases and V 3 bases, and 7 bases lay outside the gene matches. This CDR3 comprises 13 residues. CDR3 bases: TGTGCCAGCAGCTTTCTCAGGGGGGAGAAAGCTTTCTTT. It yields the protein CASSFLRGEKAFF.

The gene calls are TRBV27 and TRBJ1-1; D possibly corresponds to TRBD1 (5 bases). Germline V gives CDR1 MNHEY, CDR2 SMNVEV (reference sequence). The CDR3 covers 10 residues. Trimming removed 9 bases at V and 6 bases at J, with 8 bases between. CDR3 nucleotides: TGTGCCAGGGGGGTGGCTGAAGCTTTCTTT. Its protein product is CARGVAEAFF.

This clonotype was seen at least ten times. This sequence joins TRBV11-2 and TRBJ1-5, with a tentative D call TRBD1 (6 bases). Germline-derived CDR1 and CDR2 are SGHAT and FQNNGV. The ends were cut back, 4 bases at V and 1 base at J, with 8 bases in the middle. This CDR3 has 14 amino acids. CDR3 amino acids: CASSSDRSNQPQHF. The CDR3, as DNA: TGTGCCAGCAGCTCGGACAGAAGCAATCAGCCCCAGCATTTT.

This clonotype was counted only a few times. This chain uses TRBV7-9 with TRBJ2-7; D uncertain. Trimming shortened V by 2 bases and J by 5 bases, and 7 bases separated the two germline ends. Germline V CDR1 and CDR2: SEHNR, FQNEAQ (reference sequence). The CDR3 extends over 12 amino acids. The CDR3 protein is CASSLITNEQYF. As DNA, the CDR3 is TGTGCCAGCAGCTTAATAACAAACGAGCAGTACTTC. The full variable domain, completed using reference TRBV7-9 and TRBJ2-7, is DTGVSQNPRHKITKRGQNVTFRCDPISEHNRLYWYRQTLGQGPEFLTYFQNEAQLEKSRLLSDRFSAERPKGSFSTLEIQRTEQGDSAMYLCASSLITNEQYFGPGTRLTVT.

This clonotype has a handful of counts. Germline and junction disagree at one end, which may indicate a read error. This chain connects TRBV12-3 or TRBV12-4 to TRBJ2-2, with TRBD2 identical over 7 bases. CDR3 length: 15 amino acids. The CDR3 DNA sequence: TGTGCCAGCAGTTACGAAAGCGGGACGGGCGGGGAGCTTTTTTTT. It is translated as CASSYESGTGGELFF.